Presented here are 25 T cell receptor beta chains from one specimen sequenced in a study of blood T cell repertoires in COVID-19. Some clones are missing from TCRdb's copy, which holds only in-frame ones; the method was immunoSEQ multiplex PCR. Among under 300,000 clones, roughly 90% were seen once, and the ten largest hold 2% to 2.5%. The sequenced sample was peripheral blood. The source of these receptors is a woman in her thirties or forties who had recovered from COVID-19.

This chain uses TRBV6-5 with TRBJ1-5; TRBD1 matches at 9 bases. Trimming at V came to 5 bases and at J to 5 bases, leaving 7 bases not matched to a gene. CDR1 and CDR2 (germline): MNHEY, SVGAGI. CDR3 length: 15 residues. The CDR3 region is CASSPRDRVYQPQHF. For the CDR3, the DNA is TGTGCCAGCAGTCCCCGGGACAGGGTTTATCAGCCCCAGCATTTT.

The J gene is TRBJ2-5, the V gene TRBV6-5; no firm D call. Deletions cut 6 bases from V and 5 bases from J, with 13 bases between. There are 13 residues in the CDR3. Germline V gives CDR1 MNHEY, CDR2 SVGAGI. The CDR3 protein is CASSPVRIETQYF. DNA for the CDR3: TGTGCCAGCAGCCCCGTGCGGATCGAGACCCAGTACTTC.

The chain employs TRBV6-5 and TRBJ1-5, with 7 bases lining up with TRBD1. CDR3 size: 16 residues. The V gene's germline CDR1 is MNHEY and CDR2 SVGAGI. J gave up 5 bases and V 2 bases, and 9 bases lay outside the gene matches. CDR3 residues: CASSYRAGGGDQPQHF. The CDR3 DNA follows: TGTGCCAGCAGTTACCGGGCAGGGGGAGGAGATCAGCCCCAGCATTTT.

The chain has TRBV5-4 and TRBJ2-3, with D perhaps matching TRBD1 (6 bases). The CDR3 extends over 16 amino acids. The V and J ends lost 4 bases and 0 bases respectively, with 15 bases between them. Germline V lookup: CDR1 SGHNT, CDR2 YYREEE (reference sequence). DNA of the CDR3: TGTGCCAGCAGCCTTAGATTTACAGGGAGCACAGATACGCAGTATTTT. It is translated as CASSLRFTGSTDTQYF.

In DNA form, the CDR3 reads TGTGCCAGTAGTATCCCTGGGACTGTCTATGGCTACACCTTC. Protein: CASSIPGTVYGYTF. This chain joins TRBV19 and TRBJ1-2, with D perhaps matching TRBD1 (5 bases). With 3 bases removed from V and 4 bases from J, the gap between germline ends came to 12 bases. In germline, CDR1 is LNHDA, CDR2 SQIVND (reference sequence). This CDR3 contains 14 residues.

The V and J genes are TRBV11-2 and TRBJ2-7, with TRBD1 matching over 9 bases. V trimming: 4 bases; J trimming: 9 bases; junction bases outside the gene matches: 13. The germline V gene has CDR1 SGHAT and CDR2 FQNNGV. CDR3 size: 15 residues. This CDR3 is CASSSRRDRVSLQYF. The CDR3 coding sequence is TGTGCCAGCAGCTCCCGCCGGGACAGGGTTTCTCTGCAGTACTTC.

The chain combines TRBV7-9 with TRBJ1-1; D might be TRBD1 (5 bases). V lost 3 bases to trimming and J lost 1 base, with 12 bases between them. The CDR3 is 15 residues long. Looked up from germline, CDR1 is SEHNR and CDR2 is FQNEAQ (reference sequence). The CDR3: CASSFTGGKNTEAFF. CDR3 DNA: TGTGCCAGCAGCTTCACAGGAGGGAAGAACACTGAAGCTTTCTTT.

The chain couples TRBV29-1 to TRBJ2-1; 10 bases map to TRBD2. V was pared by 4 bases and J by 0 bases, with 9 bases of the junction left unmatched. Germline-derived CDR1 and CDR2 are SQVTM and ANQGSEA. The CDR3 totals 17 residues. CDR3 nucleotides: TGCAGCGTTGTAGGTTTTAGCGGGGGGAGCTCCTACAATGAGCAGTTCTTC. Its protein product is CSVVGFSGGSSYNEQFF.

The chain joins TRBV18 to TRBJ1-2, with 7 bases matching TRBD1. Germline V gene lookup returns CDR1 KGHSH and CDR2 LQKENI. The CDR3 totals 13 residues. Unmatched junction bases numbered 7, after V lost 6 bases and J lost 6 bases. CDR3 nucleotides: TGTGCCAGCTCTCCCAGGGGGTTCGATGGCTACACCTTC. It specifies CASSPRGFDGYTF.

The chain combines TRBV2 with TRBJ1-1; D uncertain. The V gene's germline CDR1 is SNHLY and CDR2 FYNNEI. The CDR3 is 12 amino acids. With 9 bases removed from V and 10 bases from J, the gap between germline ends came to 18 bases. CDR3 nucleotide sequence: TGTGCCAGTGGTGATAGGCGAGGAAGAGCTTTCTTT. Its translation: CASGDRRGRAFF.

The rearrangement joins TRBV4-1 to TRBJ1-5; D unclear. Germline lookup yields CDR1 MGHRA and CDR2 YSYEKL. CDR3 length equals 16 residues. The V gene lost 5 bases and the J gene lost 0 bases, with 14 bases spanning the gap. CDR3 protein: CASSLNPDYSNQPQHF. The CDR3 DNA reads as TGCGCCAGCAGCTTAAACCCAGACTATAGCAATCAGCCCCAGCATTTT.

The rearrangement links TRBV5-6 to TRBJ2-7; D possibly corresponds to TRBD2 (5 bases). The CDR3 is 14 amino acids. The V end was cut by 2 bases, the J end by 7 bases, with 16 bases between. Germline V gives CDR1 SGHDT, CDR2 YYEEEE. The CDR3 reads CASSFTTADWEQYF. The CDR3 DNA reads as TGTGCCAGCAGCTTTACCACGGCGGACTGGGAGCAGTACTTC.

The chain has TRBV5-1 and TRBJ1-2; no definite D call. The ends were cut back, 0 bases at V and 6 bases at J, with 9 bases in the middle. The CDR3 totals 13 residues. Per the germline V gene, CDR1 is SGHRS and CDR2 is YFSETQ. Written as DNA, the CDR3 is TGCGCCAGCAGCTTGGGGTCAGCGGATGGCTACACCTTC. Translated: CASSLGSADGYTF.

V is TRBV18 and J is TRBJ2-2; D is possibly TRBD1 (5 bases). Trimming left V 2 bases short and J 0 bases short, with 10 bases between. Germline CDR1 is KGHSH and CDR2 is LQKENI. The CDR3 length is 16 residues. The CDR3 coding sequence is TGTGCCAGCTCACCATGGGGCAGAACGAACACCGGGGAGCTGTTTTTT. It yields the protein CASSPWGRTNTGELFF.

The V gene is TRBV19, the J gene TRBJ2-3; TRBD2 agrees at 7 bases. The CDR3 spans 14 residues. Germline V lookup: CDR1 LNHDA, CDR2 SQIVND (reference sequence). V dropped 3 bases and J dropped 3; count of bases not matched to a gene: 3. This chain's CDR3 is CASSIPSGTDTQYF. CDR3 sequence (DNA): TGTGCCAGTAGTATTCCTAGCGGAACAGATACGCAGTATTTT.

V is TRBV19 and J is TRBJ1-4; no firm D call. V was trimmed by 7 bases and J by 5 bases, leaving 14 bases between them. Germline V gene lookup returns CDR1 LNHDA and CDR2 SQIVND (reference sequence). The CDR3 has 14 amino acids. The chain's CDR3 is CASNDPGMNEKLFF. In DNA, the CDR3 is TGTGCCAGTAACGATCCGGGGATGAATGAAAAACTGTTTTTT.

There are a few counts of this clone. The V and J genes are TRBV28 and TRBJ2-7; D call uncertain. Trimming pared 3 bases from V and 3 bases from J, leaving 6 bases between. The germline V gene has CDR1 MDHEN and CDR2 SYDVKM. The CDR3 totals 12 residues. CDR3: CASSFVNYEQYF. CDR3 coding DNA: TGTGCCAGCAGTTTTGTAAACTACGAGCAGTACTTC.

The chain combines TRBV28 with TRBJ2-3, with 13 bases lining up with TRBD2. V lost 6 bases, J lost 2 bases, and 11 bases stayed unmatched. The CDR3 length is 18 residues. The germline gives CDR1 MDHEN, CDR2 SYDVKM. The CDR3 DNA follows: TGTGCCAGCAGACCTCCGACTAGCGGGGGGCTATTCACAGATACGCAGTATTTT. Protein product: CASRPPTSGGLFTDTQYF.

The rearrangement uses TRBV20-1 and TRBJ1-2, with D hard to call. The germline V and J ends were trimmed by 6 bases and 5 bases, with 7 bases remaining between them. Germline assignment: CDR1 DFQATT and CDR2 SNEGSKA (reference sequence). This CDR3 has 10 amino acids. CDR3 amino acids: CSAFSYGYTF. The CDR3 DNA reads as TGCAGTGCATTTTCTTATGGCTACACCTTC.

This clone was picked up a small number of times. CDR3 loop: CASSTREAPYNEQFF. The CDR3 region has the DNA TGTGCCAGCAGCACCCGGGAGGCCCCCTACAATGAGCAGTTCTTC. The chain has TRBV5-4 and TRBJ2-1; 7 nucleotides line up with TRBD2. There are 15 residues in the CDR3. After removal of 4 bases from V and 2 bases from J, the junction contained 6 bases not matched to a gene. Germline assignment: CDR1 SGHNT and CDR2 YYREEE (reference sequence). The variable domain in full, with the rest retrieved from reference TRBV5-4 and TRBJ2-1, is ETGVTQSPTHLIKTRGQQVTLRCSSQSGHNTVSWYQQALGQGPQFIFQYYREEENGRGNFPPRFSGLQFPNYSSELNVNALELDDSALYLCASSTREAPYNEQFFGPGTRLTVL.

The sample holds a few counts of this clone. V gene TRBV18 combines with J gene TRBJ2-7, with D perhaps matching TRBD1 (5 bases). The germline V gene encodes CDR1 KGHSH and CDR2 LQKENI. The CDR3 has 13 residues. V was shortened by 3 bases and J by 0 bases, with 6 bases between the two germline ends. The CDR3 protein is CASSPQGSYEQYF. DNA for the CDR3: TGTGCCAGCTCACCTCAGGGCTCCTACGAGCAGTACTTC.

The chain carries TRBV7-2 and TRBJ1-2, with a tentative D call TRBD1 (5 bases). Germline V gene lookup returns CDR1 SGHTA and CDR2 FQGNSA. The CDR3 spans 14 residues. V shed 3 bases and J shed 6 bases, with 14 bases lying between them. The CDR3 sequence is CASSFGPDTNGYTF. The CDR3 nucleotides are TGTGCCAGCAGCTTTGGCCCGGACACTAATGGCTACACCTTC.

In this sample, this clone turned up once. CDR3 DNA: TGCGCCAGCAGCCACACCGCTGCGGGGGGGCCGCAAGAGACCCAGTACTTC. This gives the protein CASSHTAAGGPQETQYF. The V and J genes are TRBV4-1 and TRBJ2-5, with 9 bases fitting TRBD2. CDR1 and CDR2 from the germline V gene are MGHRA and YSYEKL. The CDR3 spans 17 residues. The junction had 10 bases not matched to a gene; V was cut back by 3 bases and J by 2 bases.

J is TRBJ1-2 and V is TRBV28; 7 positions agree with TRBD1. Germline V gives CDR1 MDHEN, CDR2 SYDVKM. The CDR3 is 16 amino acids. The V gene end was trimmed by 6 bases and the J gene end by 3 bases; junction bases not matched to a gene: 13. CDR3 loop: CASSPSEQGRYYGYTF. CDR3 DNA: TGTGCCAGCAGCCCCTCCGAACAGGGGAGGTACTATGGCTACACCTTC.

This clone occurred a few times. The chain recombines TRBV3-1 (or the pseudogene TRBV3-2) with TRBJ1-2; D possibly corresponds to TRBD1 (6 bases). This CDR3 has 15 amino acids. Looked up from germline, CDR1 is LGHDT and CDR2 is YNNKEL (reference sequence). Between the trimmed V and J ends, which lost 4 bases and 8 bases, there was a span of 20 bases. The CDR3 protein is CASSRGKAGVGGYTF. CDR3 in DNA: TGTGCCAGCAGCCGAGGAAAAGCAGGGGTCGGCGGCTACACCTTC.